Listed here are 3 T cell receptor beta chains from one sample, sequenced in a study of shared T cell receptors in the human thymus. The method was immunoSEQ multiplex PCR; TCRdb's version includes in-frame clones alone and lacks a portion of them. Among hundreds of thousands of clones listed, 75% to 90% were seen once. These data are also associated with another study on human thymus T cells.

The sequenced sample consisted of thymocytes. The source of these receptors is a girl in the first two years of life with a congenital heart defect.

The chain carries TRBV11-2 and TRBJ1-2; no clear D gene. Trimming took 3 bases from V and 2 from J, leaving 19 bases between them. Germline V gene sequence: CDR1 SGHAT, CDR2 FQNNGV. The CDR3 contains 17 residues. DNA for the CDR3: TGTGCCAGCAGCTTTAATTCCCGATCTCGTGGCAACTATGGCTACACCTTC. This sequence encodes CASSFNSRSRGNYGYTF.

The genes are TRBV10-1 and TRBJ2-2, with 7 nucleotides matching TRBD1. Germline V lookup: CDR1 WNHNN, CDR2 SYGVQD (reference sequence). This CDR3 contains 19 residues. V was clipped by 4 bases and J by 3 bases; unmatched bases: 17. This CDR3 reads CASSADRSGFGRDTGELFF. Written as DNA, the CDR3 is TGCGCCAGCAGTGCGGACAGGTCGGGGTTTGGCCGGGACACCGGGGAGCTGTTTTTT.

The V and J genes are TRBV7-2 and TRBJ2-7; D is perhaps TRBD2 (5 bases). Germline CDR1 SGHTA, CDR2 FQGNSA. Trimming removed 5 bases at V and 3 bases at J, with 17 bases between. The CDR3 sequence is 15 residues long. CDR3 nucleotide sequence: TGTGCCAGCAGCGCGGGCCACGACTTGGGCTACGAGCAGTACTTC. Its protein is CASSAGHDLGYEQYF. The variable domain in full, completed from reference TRBV7-2 and TRBJ2-7, reads GAGVSQSPSNKVTEKGKDVELRCDPISGHTALYWYRQSLGQGLEFLIYFQGNSAPDKSGLPSDRFSAERTGGSVSTLTIQRTQQEDSAVYLCASSAGHDLGYEQYFGPGTRLTVT.